One TCR beta chain is described in this entry. The target antigen is unknown. This sample stems from a study of T cells in localized non-small cell lung cancer. Overall study results and limits: Median roughly 57 top-100 tumor clones were shared with paired adjacent lung.

The CDR3 totals 11 residues. J lost 3 bases, V lost 6 bases, and 2 bases had no gene match. Germline CDR1 GTSNPN, CDR2 SVGIG (reference sequence). Clones were sequenced by immunoSEQ multiplex PCR, and TCRdb holds only the in-frame ones, with some missing. The sample yields some 4,100 clones, approximately 21% seen once. The J gene is TRBJ2-7, the V gene TRBV30; TRBD1 aligns across 7 bases. The sequences come from lung tumor tissue, collected before any cancer treatment. This TCR was recovered from a female donor over 55 with stage I lung adenocarcinoma. CDR3 region: CACQGDYEQYF. DNA of the CDR3: TGTGCCTGTCAGGGGGACTACGAGCAGTACTTC.